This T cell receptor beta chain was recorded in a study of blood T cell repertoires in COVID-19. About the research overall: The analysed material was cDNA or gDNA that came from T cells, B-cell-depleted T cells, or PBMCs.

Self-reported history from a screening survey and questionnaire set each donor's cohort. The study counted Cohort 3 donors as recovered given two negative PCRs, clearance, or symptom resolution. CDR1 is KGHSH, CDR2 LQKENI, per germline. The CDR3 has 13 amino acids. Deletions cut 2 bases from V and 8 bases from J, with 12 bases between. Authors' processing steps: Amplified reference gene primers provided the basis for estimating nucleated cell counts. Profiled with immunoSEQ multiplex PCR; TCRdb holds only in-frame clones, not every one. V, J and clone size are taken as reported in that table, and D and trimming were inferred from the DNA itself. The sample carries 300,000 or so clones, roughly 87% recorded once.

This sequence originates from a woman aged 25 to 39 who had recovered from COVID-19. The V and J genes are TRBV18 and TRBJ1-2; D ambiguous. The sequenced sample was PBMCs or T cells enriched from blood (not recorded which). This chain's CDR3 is CASSPDTNYGYTF. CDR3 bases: TGTGCCAGCTCACCAGACACCAATTACGGCTACACCTTC.